The clone carrying this TCR beta chain was picked up a small number of times. In TCRdb, the RT-PCR reads were re-called with MiXCR into one record per CDR3 protein. The table lists about 540,000 distinct CDR3 sequences, approximately 24% of them singletons. The CDR3 runs 12 residues. The V and J ends lost 4 bases and 1 base respectively, with 6 bases between them. Germline CDR1 GTSNPN, CDR2 SVGIG (reference sequence). This sample is part of a study of response to subunit inactivated influenza vaccine. These data were also reused for a study on T cells expressing NK-cell markers. That source notes: The cDNA for TCR beta came from 5'RACE template switching with UMIs. Of the CD8+ T cells in six or seven donors, roughly 1.0-7.5% belonged to dominant NKG2C+ clonotypes.

The TCR originated in a man in his fifties who received an inactivated influenza vaccine. This specimen was CD4+ T cells sorted from PBMCs, taken 11 to 12 days after vaccination. V usage is TRBV30 and J usage is TRBJ2-3; tentatively, D is TRBD1 (6 bases). The CDR3 spells CAWTGGTDTQYF. The CDR3 nucleotides are TGTGCCTGGACAGGGGGCACAGATACGCAGTATTTT.